The 10 T cell receptor beta chains listed next were all sequenced from one sample in a study of T cell changes during pregnancy in multiple sclerosis. Sequencing used immunoSEQ multiplex PCR; TCRdb keeps in-frame clones, though not all of them. The table lists 65,000 to 85,000 clones, 92% of them singletons. Sequencing was performed on CD4+ T cells from peripheral blood mononuclear cells, taken after pregnancy. Receptor source: a female donor with multiple sclerosis, enrolled in a pregnancy study.

CDR3 loop: CASSSQGPENEQYF. CDR3 in DNA: TGTGCCAGCAGTTCCCAGGGCCCCGAAAACGAGCAGTACTTC. V is TRBV27 and J is TRBJ2-7, with TRBD1 as a possible D gene (5 bases). Germline CDR1 is MNHEY and CDR2 is SMNVEV (reference sequence). Trimming pared 4 bases from V and 5 bases from J, leaving 15 bases between. This CDR3 is built from 14 residues.

This clone was seen just once. The rearrangement links TRBV5-1 to TRBJ2-2, with 9 bases lining up with TRBD1. Germline CDR1 SGHRS, CDR2 YFSETQ. The CDR3 consists of 15 residues. V shed 4 bases and J 4 bases; nucleotides not matched to a gene: 5. CDR3 protein: CASSPEQGATGELFF. CDR3 nucleotides: TGCGCCAGCAGCCCGGAACAGGGGGCCACCGGGGAGCTGTTTTTT. The full variable domain, with the rest looked up from reference TRBV5-1 and TRBJ2-2, is KAGVTQTPRYLIKTRGQQVTLSCSPISGHRSVSWYQQTPGQGLQFLFEYFSETQRNKGNFPGRFSGRQFSNSRSEMNVSTLELGDSALYLCASSPEQGATGELFFGEGSRLTVL.

The CDR3 bases are TGTGCCAGCAGCTCGCAGGGGACTGGGGCCAACGTCCTGACTTTC. Translating it yields CASSSQGTGANVLTF. V and J are TRBV5-8 and TRBJ2-6, with D possibly matching TRBD1 (6 bases). Germline V gives CDR1 SGHTS, CDR2 YDEGEE. V lost 3 bases, J lost 2 bases, and 9 bases lay in between. This CDR3 comprises 15 residues.

The chain is built from TRBV19 and TRBJ2-1; 10 positions agree with TRBD1. From germline, CDR1 is LNHDA and CDR2 SQIVND (reference sequence). The CDR3 has 15 amino acids. Trimming took 4 bases from V and 6 from J; bases not matched to a gene: 6. CDR3: CASSKPGQGSNEQFF. In DNA, the CDR3 is TGTGCCAGTAGTAAACCGGGACAGGGGTCCAATGAGCAGTTCTTC.

J is TRBJ1-2 and V is TRBV5-1; TRBD1 might be the D (5 bases). The CDR3 length is 12 residues. CDR1 is SGHRS and CDR2 is YFSETQ in the germline V gene. V was clipped by 4 bases and J by 6 bases, with 10 bases between them. The CDR3 is CASSPDSHGYTF. For the CDR3, the DNA is TGCGCCAGCAGCCCAGACAGCCATGGCTACACCTTC.

The chain has TRBV5-1 and TRBJ1-1, with 8 nucleotides matching TRBD1. Germline V gives CDR1 SGHRS, CDR2 YFSETQ. The CDR3 runs to 14 residues. Trimming removed 5 bases from V and 2 bases from J; junction bases left unmatched: 5. This chain's CDR3 is CASSRTGRNTEAFF. The CDR3, as DNA: TGCGCCAGCAGTCGGACAGGGAGAAACACTGAAGCTTTCTTT. Full variable domain (missing parts from reference TRBV5-1 and TRBJ1-1): KAGVTQTPRYLIKTRGQQVTLSCSPISGHRSVSWYQQTPGQGLQFLFEYFSETQRNKGNFPGRFSGRQFSNSRSEMNVSTLELGDSALYLCASSRTGRNTEAFFGQGTRLTVV.

In DNA form, the CDR3 reads TGTGCCAGCAGCACAGGGGGAAGGGTGGAAAAACTGTTTTTT. This sequence encodes CASSTGGRVEKLFF. The chain employs TRBV2 and TRBJ1-4; 8 bases are a match to TRBD1. This CDR3 spans 14 amino acids. Germline CDR1 and CDR2: SNHLY and FYNNEI. V dropped 6 bases and J dropped 8; count of bases not matched to a gene: 8.

In DNA, the CDR3 is TGTGCCAGCAGCCCCGGGCTAGCGGCCTACAATGAGCAGTTCTTC. This translates into CASSPGLAAYNEQFF. J is TRBJ2-1 and V is TRBV11-3; TRBD2 aligns across 7 bases. Losses at the gene ends were 5 bases for V and 2 bases for J; bases not matched to a gene: 6. The CDR3 is 15 amino acids. CDR1 SGHNT and CDR2 YENEEA come from the germline V gene.

This clone was recorded only once. The chain carries TRBV9 and TRBJ1-6; 9 bases map to TRBD1. J was trimmed by 10 bases and V by 4 bases; bases with no gene match: 12. Germline V gene sequence: CDR1 SGDLS, CDR2 YYNGEE. This CDR3 region has 16 residues. The CDR3 DNA follows: TGTGCCAGCAGCACCACCACAGGGGGCTATGGATCACCCCTCCACTTT. Protein sequence: CASSTTTGGYGSPLHF.

The rearrangement links TRBV2 to TRBJ1-5; TRBD1 is a possible D gene (5 bases). The germline V gene has CDR1 SNHLY and CDR2 FYNNEI. The CDR3 consists of 14 residues. V was pared by 6 bases and J by 5 bases, with 14 bases between. This CDR3 reads CASRGGRDHQPQHF. CDR3 sequence (DNA): TGTGCCAGCAGGGGGGGGAGGGATCATCAGCCCCAGCATTTT.